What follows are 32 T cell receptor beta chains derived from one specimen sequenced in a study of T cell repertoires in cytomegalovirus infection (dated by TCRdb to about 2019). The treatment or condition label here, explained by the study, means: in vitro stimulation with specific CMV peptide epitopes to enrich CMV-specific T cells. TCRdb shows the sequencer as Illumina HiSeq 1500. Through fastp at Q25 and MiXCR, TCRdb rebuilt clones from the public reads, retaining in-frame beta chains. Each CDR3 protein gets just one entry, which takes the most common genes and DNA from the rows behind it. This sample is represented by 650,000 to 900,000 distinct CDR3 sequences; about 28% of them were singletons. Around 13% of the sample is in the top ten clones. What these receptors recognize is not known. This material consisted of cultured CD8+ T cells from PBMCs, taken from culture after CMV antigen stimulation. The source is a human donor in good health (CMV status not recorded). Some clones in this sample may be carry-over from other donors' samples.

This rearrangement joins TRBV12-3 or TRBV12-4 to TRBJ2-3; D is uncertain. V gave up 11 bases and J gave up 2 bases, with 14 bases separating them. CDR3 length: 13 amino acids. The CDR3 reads CASVPPDTDTQYF. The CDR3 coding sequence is TGTGCCTCCGTGCCCCCAGACACAGATACGCAGTATTTT.

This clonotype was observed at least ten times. The CDR3 spells CASSFRDRAGETQYF. The DNA of the CDR3 is TGTGCCAGCAGTTTTCGAGATCGGGCAGGCGAGACCCAGTACTTC. The chain joins TRBV27 to TRBJ2-5; D not certain. V lost 3 bases, J lost 5 bases, and 16 bases lay in between. This CDR3 region has 15 residues. CDR1 is MNHEY, CDR2 SMNVEV, per germline (reference sequence).

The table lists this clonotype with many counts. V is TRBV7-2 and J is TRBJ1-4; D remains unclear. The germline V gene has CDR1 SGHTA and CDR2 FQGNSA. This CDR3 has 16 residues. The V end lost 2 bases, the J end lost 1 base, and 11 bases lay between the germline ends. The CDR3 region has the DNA TGTGCCAGCAGCTTAAGAGGCCCGGGAACTAATGAAAAACTGTTTTTT. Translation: CASSLRGPGTNEKLFF.

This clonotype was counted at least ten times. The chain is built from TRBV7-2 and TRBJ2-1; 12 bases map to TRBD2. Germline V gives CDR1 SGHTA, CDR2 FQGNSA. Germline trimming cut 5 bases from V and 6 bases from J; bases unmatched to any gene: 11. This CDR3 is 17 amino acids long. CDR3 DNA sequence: TGTGCCAGCAGCGTAAGGCAACTAGCGGGGGGAATCAATGAGCAGTTCTTC. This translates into CASSVRQLAGGINEQFF.

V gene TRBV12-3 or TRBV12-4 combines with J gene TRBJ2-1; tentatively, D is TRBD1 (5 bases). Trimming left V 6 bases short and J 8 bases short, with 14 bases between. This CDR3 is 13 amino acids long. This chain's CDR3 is CASSLVGADEQFF. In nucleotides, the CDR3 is TGTGCCAGCAGCCTCGTAGGGGCCGATGAGCAGTTCTTC.

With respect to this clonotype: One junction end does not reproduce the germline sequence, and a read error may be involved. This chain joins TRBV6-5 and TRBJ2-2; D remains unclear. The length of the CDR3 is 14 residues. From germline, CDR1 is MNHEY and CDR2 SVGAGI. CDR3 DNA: TGTGCCAGCAGCTACTCCGGGTACACCGGGGAGCTGTTTTTT. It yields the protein CASSYSGYTGELFF.

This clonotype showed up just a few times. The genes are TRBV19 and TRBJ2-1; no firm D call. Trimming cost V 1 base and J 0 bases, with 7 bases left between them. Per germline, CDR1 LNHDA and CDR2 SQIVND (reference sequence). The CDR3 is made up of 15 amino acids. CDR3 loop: CASSIAGGSYNEQFF. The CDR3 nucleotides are TGTGCCAGTAGTATAGCTGGCGGCTCCTACAATGAGCAGTTCTTC.

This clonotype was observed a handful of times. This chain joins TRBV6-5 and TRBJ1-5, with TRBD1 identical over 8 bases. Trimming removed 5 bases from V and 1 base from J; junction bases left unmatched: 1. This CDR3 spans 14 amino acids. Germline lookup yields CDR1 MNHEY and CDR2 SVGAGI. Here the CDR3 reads CASSQGASNQPQHF. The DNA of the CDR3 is TGTGCCAGCAGTCAGGGGGCGAGCAATCAGCCCCAGCATTTT.

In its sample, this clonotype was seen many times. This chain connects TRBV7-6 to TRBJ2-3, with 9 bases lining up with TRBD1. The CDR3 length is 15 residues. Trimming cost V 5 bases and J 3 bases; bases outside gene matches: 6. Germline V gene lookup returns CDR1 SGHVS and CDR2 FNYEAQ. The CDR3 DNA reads TGTGCCAGCAGCGATGGACAGGGGTGGACAGATACGCAGTATTTT. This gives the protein CASSDGQGWTDTQYF.

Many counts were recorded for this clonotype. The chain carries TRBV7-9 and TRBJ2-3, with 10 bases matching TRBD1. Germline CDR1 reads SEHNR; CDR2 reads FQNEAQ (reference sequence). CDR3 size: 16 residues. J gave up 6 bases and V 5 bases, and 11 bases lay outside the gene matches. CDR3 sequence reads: CASSIRDRGFGDTQYF. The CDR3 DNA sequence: TGTGCCAGCAGCATCCGGGACAGGGGATTTGGTGATACGCAGTATTTT.

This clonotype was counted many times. CDR3 in DNA: TGTGCCAGCAGCTTAGCGAGTGGTGGCTACACCTTC. This translates into CASSLASGGYTF. The V and J genes are TRBV7-9 and TRBJ1-2; D remains ambiguous. Germline-derived CDR1 and CDR2 are SEHNR and FQNEAQ (reference sequence). V was cut by 0 bases and J by 7 bases, with 6 bases left in between. This CDR3 is 12 amino acids long.

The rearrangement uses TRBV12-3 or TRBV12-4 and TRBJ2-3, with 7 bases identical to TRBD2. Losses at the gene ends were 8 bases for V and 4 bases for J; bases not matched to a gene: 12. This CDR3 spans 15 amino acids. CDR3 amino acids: CASWRLAKVADTQYF. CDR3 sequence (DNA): TGTGCCAGCTGGCGACTAGCCAAAGTCGCAGATACGCAGTATTTT.

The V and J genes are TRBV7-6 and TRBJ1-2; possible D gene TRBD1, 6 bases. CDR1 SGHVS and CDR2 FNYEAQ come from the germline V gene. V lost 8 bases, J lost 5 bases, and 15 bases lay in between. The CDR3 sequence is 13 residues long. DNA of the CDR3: TGTGCCAGCTCTGGGGGCGTCGGGTATGGCTACACCTTC. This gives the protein CASSGGVGYGYTF.

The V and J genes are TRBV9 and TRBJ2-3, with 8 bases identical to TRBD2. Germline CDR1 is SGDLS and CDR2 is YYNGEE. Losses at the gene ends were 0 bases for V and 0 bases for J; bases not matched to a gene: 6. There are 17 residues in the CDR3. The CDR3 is CASSVVRGGTSTDTQYF. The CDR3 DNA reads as TGTGCCAGCAGCGTAGTTCGGGGGGGAACTAGCACAGATACGCAGTATTTT.

The CDR3 region is CASSAPTSGGALRFF. As DNA, the CDR3 is TGTGCCAGCAGCGCACCCACTAGCGGGGGGGCCCTCCGGTTCTTC. The rearrangement links TRBV11-1 to TRBJ2-1, with 13 nucleotides matching TRBD2. The J segment lost 15 bases and the V segment lost 5 bases, leaving 13 bases of the junction unmatched. Looked up from germline, CDR1 is SGHAT and CDR2 is FQDESV (reference sequence). The CDR3 extends over 15 amino acids.

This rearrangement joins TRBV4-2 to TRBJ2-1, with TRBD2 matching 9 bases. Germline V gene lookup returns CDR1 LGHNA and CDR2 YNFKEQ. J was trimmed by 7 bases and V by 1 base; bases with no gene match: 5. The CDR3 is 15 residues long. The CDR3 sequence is CASSQAAGGENEQFF. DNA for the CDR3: TGTGCCAGCAGCCAAGCAGCGGGGGGAGAAAATGAGCAGTTCTTC.

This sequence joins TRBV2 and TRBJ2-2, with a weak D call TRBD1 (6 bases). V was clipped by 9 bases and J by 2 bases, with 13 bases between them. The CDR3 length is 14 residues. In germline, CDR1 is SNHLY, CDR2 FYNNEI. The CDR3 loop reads CASDRDINTGELFF. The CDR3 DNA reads TGTGCCAGTGACCGGGACATCAACACCGGGGAGCTGTTTTTT.

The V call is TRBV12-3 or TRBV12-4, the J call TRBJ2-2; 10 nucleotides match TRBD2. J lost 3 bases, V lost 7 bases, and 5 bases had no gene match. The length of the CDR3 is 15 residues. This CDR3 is CASNLAGDYTGELFF. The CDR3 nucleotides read TGTGCCAGCAACCTAGCGGGGGACTACACCGGGGAGCTGTTTTTT.

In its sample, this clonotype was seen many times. Written as DNA, the CDR3 is TGTGCCAGCAGCCGTAAATCCGACAGGAGATTCACAGATACGCAGTATTTT. It encodes CASSRKSDRRFTDTQYF. This rearrangement joins TRBV7-6 to TRBJ2-3; D perhaps matches TRBD1 (6 bases). Germline V gene sequence: CDR1 SGHVS, CDR2 FNYEAQ. The V gene lost 5 bases and the J gene lost 2 bases, with 20 bases spanning the gap. The CDR3 sequence is 17 residues long.

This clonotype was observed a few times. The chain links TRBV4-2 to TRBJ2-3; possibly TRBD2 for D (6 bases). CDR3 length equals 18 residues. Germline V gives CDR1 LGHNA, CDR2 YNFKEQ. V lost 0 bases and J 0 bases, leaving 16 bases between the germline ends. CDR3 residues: CASSQDGWRGLSTDTQYF. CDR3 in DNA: TGTGCCAGCAGCCAAGATGGATGGCGGGGTCTTAGCACAGATACGCAGTATTTT.

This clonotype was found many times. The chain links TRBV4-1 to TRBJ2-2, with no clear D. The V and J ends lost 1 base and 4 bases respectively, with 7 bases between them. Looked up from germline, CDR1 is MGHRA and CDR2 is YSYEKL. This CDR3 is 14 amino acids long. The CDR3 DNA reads TGCGCCAGCAGCCAAGGCGGATTCACCGGGGAGCTGTTTTTT. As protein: CASSQGGFTGELFF.

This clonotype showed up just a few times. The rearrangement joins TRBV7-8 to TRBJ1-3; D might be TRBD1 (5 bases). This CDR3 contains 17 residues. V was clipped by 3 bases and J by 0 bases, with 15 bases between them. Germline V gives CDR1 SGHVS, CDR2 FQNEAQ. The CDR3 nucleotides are TGTGCCAGCAGCTTCAGACCGGGACTGAACTCTGGAAACACCATATATTTT. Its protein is CASSFRPGLNSGNTIYF.

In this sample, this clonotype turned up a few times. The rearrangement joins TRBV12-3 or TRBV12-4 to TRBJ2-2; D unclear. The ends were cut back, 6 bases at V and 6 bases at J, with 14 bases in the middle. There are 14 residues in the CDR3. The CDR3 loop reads CASREVGNPGELFF. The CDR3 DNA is TGTGCCAGCAGAGAGGTGGGCAACCCCGGGGAGCTGTTTTTT.

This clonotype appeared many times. CDR3 sequence (DNA): TGTGCCAGCAGTTACTCGATCCCTACGGATTTCTCTGGAAACACCATATATTTT. Protein: CASSYSIPTDFSGNTIYF. The chain couples TRBV6-6 to TRBJ1-3, with D hard to call. Trimming removed 0 bases from V and 0 bases from J, with 15 bases in between. Germline loops: CDR1 MNHNY, CDR2 SVGAGI (reference sequence). The CDR3 has 18 amino acids.

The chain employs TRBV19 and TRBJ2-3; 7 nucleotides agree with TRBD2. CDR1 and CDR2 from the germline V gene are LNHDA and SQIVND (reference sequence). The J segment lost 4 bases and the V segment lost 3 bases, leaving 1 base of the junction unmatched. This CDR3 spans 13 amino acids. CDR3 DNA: TGTGCCAGTAGTATCGGGAGGTCAGATACGCAGTATTTT. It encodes CASSIGRSDTQYF.

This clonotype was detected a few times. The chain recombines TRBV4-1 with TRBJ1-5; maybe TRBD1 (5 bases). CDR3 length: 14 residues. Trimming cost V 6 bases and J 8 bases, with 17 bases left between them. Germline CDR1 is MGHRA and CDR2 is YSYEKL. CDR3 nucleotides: TGCGCCAGCAGATCTCAGGGAACCCTGGAGCCCCAGCATTTT. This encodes CASRSQGTLEPQHF.

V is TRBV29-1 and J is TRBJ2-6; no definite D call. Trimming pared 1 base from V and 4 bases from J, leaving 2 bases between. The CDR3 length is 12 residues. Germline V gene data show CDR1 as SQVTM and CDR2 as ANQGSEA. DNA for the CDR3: TGCAGCGTTGAAGTCGGGGCCAACGTCCTGACTTTC. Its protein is CSVEVGANVLTF.

Written as DNA, the CDR3 is TGTGCCAGTCAACCTAGCGGGGGGAGGAATGAGCAGTTCTTC. It encodes CASQPSGGRNEQFF. The chain carries TRBV9 and TRBJ2-1, with 11 bases identical to TRBD2. Unmatched junction bases numbered 8, after V lost 8 bases and J lost 7 bases. CDR3 size: 14 residues. Germline assignment: CDR1 SGDLS and CDR2 YYNGEE.

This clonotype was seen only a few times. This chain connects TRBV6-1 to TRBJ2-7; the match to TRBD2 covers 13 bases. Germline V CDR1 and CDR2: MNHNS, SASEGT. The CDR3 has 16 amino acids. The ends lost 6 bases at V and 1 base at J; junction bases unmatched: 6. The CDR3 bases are TGTGCCAGCAGGGGACTAGCGGGGACCCTATCCTACGAGCAGTACTTC. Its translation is CASRGLAGTLSYEQYF.

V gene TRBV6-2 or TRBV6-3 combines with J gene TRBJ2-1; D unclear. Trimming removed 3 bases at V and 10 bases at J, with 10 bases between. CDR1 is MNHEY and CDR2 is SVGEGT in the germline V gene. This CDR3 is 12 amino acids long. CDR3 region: CASSYSKLEQFF. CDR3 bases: TGTGCCAGCAGTTATAGCAAGTTAGAGCAGTTCTTC.

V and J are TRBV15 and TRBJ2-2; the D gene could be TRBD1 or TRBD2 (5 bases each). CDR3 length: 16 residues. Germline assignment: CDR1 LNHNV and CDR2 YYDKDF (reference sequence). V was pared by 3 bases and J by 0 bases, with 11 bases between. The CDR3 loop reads CATSSEQGANTGELFF. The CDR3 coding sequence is TGTGCCACCAGCAGTGAGCAGGGAGCGAACACCGGGGAGCTGTTTTTT.

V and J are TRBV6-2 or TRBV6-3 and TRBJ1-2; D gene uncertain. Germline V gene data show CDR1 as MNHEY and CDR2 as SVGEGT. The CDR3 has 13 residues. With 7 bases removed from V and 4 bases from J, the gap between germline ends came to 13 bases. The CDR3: CASISRTGYGYTF. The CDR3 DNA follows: TGTGCCAGCATCAGTCGGACGGGCTATGGCTACACCTTC.